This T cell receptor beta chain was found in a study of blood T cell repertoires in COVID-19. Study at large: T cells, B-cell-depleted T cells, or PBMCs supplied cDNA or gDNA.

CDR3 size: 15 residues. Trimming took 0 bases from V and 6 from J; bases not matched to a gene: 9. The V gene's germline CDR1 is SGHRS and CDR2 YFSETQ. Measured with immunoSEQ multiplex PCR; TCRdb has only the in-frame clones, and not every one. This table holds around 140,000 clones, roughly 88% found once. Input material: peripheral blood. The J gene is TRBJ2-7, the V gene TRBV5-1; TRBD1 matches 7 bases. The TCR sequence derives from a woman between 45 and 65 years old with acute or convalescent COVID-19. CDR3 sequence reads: CASSLEGQGVGEQYF. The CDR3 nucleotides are TGCGCCAGCAGCTTGGAGGGTCAGGGGGTTGGCGAGCAGTACTTC.